This T cell receptor (beta chain) was observed in a study of untreated major depressive disorder. V dropped 5 bases and J dropped 4 bases, with 8 bases sitting between them. Germline CDR1 and CDR2: SEHNR and FQNEAQ (reference sequence). The CDR3 has 12 residues. Data came from immunoSEQ multiplex PCR; TCRdb stores just in-frame clones and leaves some out. The sample records about 13,000 clones, about 90% being singletons. Points on this clone: The antigen remains undetermined.

Blood, around 30 ml, was drawn into EDTA tubes. Notes on the study in general: Sequencing showed nonsignificant TRBV25-01 and TRBV02-01 differences matching flow cytometry. Findings may not generalize because the study sample was small. TRBV05-01 (Vbeta 5.1) usage was higher in CD4+ T cells of depressed patients than controls.

The sample comprised CD4+ T cells from PBMCs. The receptor's source is a man aged 25-40 years with major depressive disorder. The chain couples TRBV7-9 to TRBJ2-5; D is possibly TRBD2 (5 bases). CDR3 in amino acids: CASSRGRETQYF. In DNA, the CDR3 is TGTGCCAGCAGCCGTGGGAGAGAGACCCAGTACTTC.